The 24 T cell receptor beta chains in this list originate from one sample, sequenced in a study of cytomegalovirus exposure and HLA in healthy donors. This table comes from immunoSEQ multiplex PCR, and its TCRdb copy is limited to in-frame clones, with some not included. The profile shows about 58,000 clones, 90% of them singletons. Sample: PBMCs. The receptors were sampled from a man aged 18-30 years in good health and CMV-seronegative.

The DNA of the CDR3 is TGTGCCAGCAGCGTAGTGGGGACTGGAACCGGGGAGCTGTTTTTT. Translation: CASSVVGTGTGELFF. This chain links TRBV9 with TRBJ2-2; D may be TRBD2 (6 bases). Germline CDR1 and CDR2: SGDLS and YYNGEE. Trimming left V 0 bases short and J 5 bases short, with 11 bases between. This CDR3 comprises 15 residues.

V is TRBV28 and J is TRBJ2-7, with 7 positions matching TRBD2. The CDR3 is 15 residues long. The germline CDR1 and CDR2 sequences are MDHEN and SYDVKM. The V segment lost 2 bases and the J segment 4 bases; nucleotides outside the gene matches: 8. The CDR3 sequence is CASSLGGLGPYEQYF. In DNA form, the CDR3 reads TGTGCCAGCAGTTTAGGAGGACTAGGTCCATACGAGCAGTACTTC.

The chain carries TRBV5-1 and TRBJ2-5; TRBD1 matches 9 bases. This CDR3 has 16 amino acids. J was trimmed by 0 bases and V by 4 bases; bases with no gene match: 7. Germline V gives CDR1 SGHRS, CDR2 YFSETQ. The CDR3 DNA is TGCGCCAGCAGCCTTACAGGGGGCCAAAACCAAGAGACCCAGTACTTC. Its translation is CASSLTGGQNQETQYF. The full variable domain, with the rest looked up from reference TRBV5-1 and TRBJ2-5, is KAGVTQTPRYLIKTRGQQVTLSCSPISGHRSVSWYQQTPGQGLQFLFEYFSETQRNKGNFPGRFSGRQFSNSRSEMNVSTLELGDSALYLCASSLTGGQNQETQYFGPGTRLLVL.

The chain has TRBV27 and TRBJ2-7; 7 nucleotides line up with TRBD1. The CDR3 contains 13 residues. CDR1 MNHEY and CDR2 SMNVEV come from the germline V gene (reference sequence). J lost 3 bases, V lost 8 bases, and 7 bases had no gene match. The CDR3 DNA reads TGTGCCAGCGGACGACAGGGTGACTACGAGCAGTACTTC. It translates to CASGRQGDYEQYF.

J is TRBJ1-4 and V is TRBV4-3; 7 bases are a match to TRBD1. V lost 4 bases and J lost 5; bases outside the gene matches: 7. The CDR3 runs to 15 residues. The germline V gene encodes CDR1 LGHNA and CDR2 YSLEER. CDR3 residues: CASSRRQGSNEKLFF. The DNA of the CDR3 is TGCGCCAGCAGCCGCCGACAGGGCTCAAATGAAAAACTGTTTTTT.

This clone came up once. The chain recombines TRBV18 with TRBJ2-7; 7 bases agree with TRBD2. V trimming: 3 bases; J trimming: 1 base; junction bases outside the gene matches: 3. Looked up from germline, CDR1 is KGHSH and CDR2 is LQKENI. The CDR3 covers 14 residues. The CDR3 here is CASSPGGGSYEQYF. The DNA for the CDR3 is TGTGCCAGCTCACCGGGGGGGGGTTCCTACGAGCAGTACTTC.

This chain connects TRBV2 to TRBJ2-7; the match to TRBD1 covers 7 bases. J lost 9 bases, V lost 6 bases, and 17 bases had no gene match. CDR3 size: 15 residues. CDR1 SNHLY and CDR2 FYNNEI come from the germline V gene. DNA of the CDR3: TGTGCCAGCAGCCACCGGGACAGCGCGCGATTTGTGCAGTACTTC. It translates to CASSHRDSARFVQYF.

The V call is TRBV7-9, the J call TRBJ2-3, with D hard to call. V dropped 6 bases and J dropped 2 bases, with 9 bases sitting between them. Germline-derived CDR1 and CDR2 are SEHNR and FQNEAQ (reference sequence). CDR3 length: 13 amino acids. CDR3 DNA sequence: TGTGCCAGCAGGGAGCGCCACACAGATACGCAGTATTTT. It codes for CASRERHTDTQYF.

CDR3 in amino acids: CASSPKRGSQLNTQYF. DNA for the CDR3: TGTGCCAGCAGCCCAAAGCGGGGGAGCCAGTTAAATACGCAGTATTTT. This rearrangement joins TRBV28 to TRBJ2-3; 8 positions agree with TRBD2. With V trimmed by 6 bases and J by 7 bases, 15 bases remained unmatched. The length of the CDR3 is 16 residues. The germline V gene encodes CDR1 MDHEN and CDR2 SYDVKM. Full variable domain (outside the CDR3, taken from reference TRBV28 and TRBJ2-3): DVKVTQSSRYLVKRTGEKVFLECVQDMDHENMFWYRQDPGLGLRLIYFSYDVKMKEKGDIPEGYSVSREKKERFSLILESASTNQTSMYLCASSPKRGSQLNTQYFGPGTRLTVL.

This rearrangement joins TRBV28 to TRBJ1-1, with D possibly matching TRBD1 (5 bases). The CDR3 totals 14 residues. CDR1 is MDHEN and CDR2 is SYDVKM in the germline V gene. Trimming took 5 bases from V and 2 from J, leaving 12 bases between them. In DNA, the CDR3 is TGTGCCAGCAGTACCCAGGGCGCAAACACTGAAGCTTTCTTT. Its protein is CASSTQGANTEAFF.

The CDR3 coding sequence is TGTGCCAGTAGCGCCCGGACTAACACTGAAGCTTTCTTT. It yields the protein CASSARTNTEAFF. The chain uses TRBV19 and TRBJ1-1, with D hard to call. Germline V gives CDR1 LNHDA, CDR2 SQIVND (reference sequence). The CDR3 is 13 amino acids. The V end lost 6 bases, the J end lost 2 bases, and 10 bases lay between the germline ends.

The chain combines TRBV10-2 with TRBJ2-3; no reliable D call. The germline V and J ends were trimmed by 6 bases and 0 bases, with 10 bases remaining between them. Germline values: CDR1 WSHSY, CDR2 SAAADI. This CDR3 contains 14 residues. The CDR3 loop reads CASRLAASTDTQYF. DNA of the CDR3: TGCGCCAGCAGGCTGGCGGCCAGCACAGATACGCAGTATTTT.

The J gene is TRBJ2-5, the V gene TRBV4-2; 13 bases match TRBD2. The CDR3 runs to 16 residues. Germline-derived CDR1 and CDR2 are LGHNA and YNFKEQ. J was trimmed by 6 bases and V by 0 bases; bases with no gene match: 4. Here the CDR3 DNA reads TGTGCCAGCAGCCAAGATAGGACTAGCGGGAGTCAGACCCAGTACTTC. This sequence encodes CASSQDRTSGSQTQYF.

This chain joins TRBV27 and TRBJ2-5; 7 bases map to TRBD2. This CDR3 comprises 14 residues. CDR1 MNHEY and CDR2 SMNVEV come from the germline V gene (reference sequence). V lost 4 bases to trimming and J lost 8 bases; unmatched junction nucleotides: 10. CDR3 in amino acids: CASSYGASGSTQYF. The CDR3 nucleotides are TGTGCCAGCAGTTACGGCGCTAGCGGAAGCACCCAGTACTTC.

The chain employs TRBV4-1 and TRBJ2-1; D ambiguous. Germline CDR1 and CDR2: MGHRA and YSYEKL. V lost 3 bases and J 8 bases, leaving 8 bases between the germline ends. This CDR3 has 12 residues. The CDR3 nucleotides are TGCGCCAGCAGCCACCCCCGGGATGAGCAGTTCTTC. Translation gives CASSHPRDEQFF.

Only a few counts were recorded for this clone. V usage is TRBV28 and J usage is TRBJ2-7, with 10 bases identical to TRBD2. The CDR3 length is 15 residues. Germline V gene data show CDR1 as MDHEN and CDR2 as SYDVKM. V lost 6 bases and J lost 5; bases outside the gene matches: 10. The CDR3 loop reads CASRPPSGSPHEQYF. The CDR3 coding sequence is TGTGCCAGCAGGCCCCCTAGCGGGAGCCCCCACGAGCAGTACTTC.

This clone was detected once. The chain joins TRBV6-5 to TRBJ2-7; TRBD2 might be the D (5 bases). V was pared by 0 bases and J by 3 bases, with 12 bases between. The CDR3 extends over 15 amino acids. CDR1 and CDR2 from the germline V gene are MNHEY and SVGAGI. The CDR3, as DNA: TGTGCCAGCAGTTACTCGGGTGGAGGAATCTACGAGCAGTACTTC. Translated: CASSYSGGGIYEQYF.

CDR3 in DNA: TGTGCCAGCCGGCTGGGGCCCTCTGACACAGATACGCAGTATTTT. Residues: CASRLGPSDTDTQYF. The chain has TRBV18 and TRBJ2-3; D is possibly TRBD1 (5 bases). Germline values: CDR1 KGHSH, CDR2 LQKENI. V was cut by 8 bases and J by 2 bases, with 17 bases left in between. The CDR3 covers 15 residues.

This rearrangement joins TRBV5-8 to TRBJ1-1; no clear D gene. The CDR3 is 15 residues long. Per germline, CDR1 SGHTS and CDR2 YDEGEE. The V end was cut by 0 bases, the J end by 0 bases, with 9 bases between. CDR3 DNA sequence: TGTGCCAGCAGCTTGGAAGGAGCTATGAACACTGAAGCTTTCTTT. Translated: CASSLEGAMNTEAFF.

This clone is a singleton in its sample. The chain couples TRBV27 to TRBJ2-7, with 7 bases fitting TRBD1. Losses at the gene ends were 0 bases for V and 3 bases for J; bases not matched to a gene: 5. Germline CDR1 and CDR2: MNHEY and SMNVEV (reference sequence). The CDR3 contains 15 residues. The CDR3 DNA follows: TGTGCCAGCAGTTTATCCCCGGGACAGAACTACGAGCAGTACTTC. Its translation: CASSLSPGQNYEQYF.

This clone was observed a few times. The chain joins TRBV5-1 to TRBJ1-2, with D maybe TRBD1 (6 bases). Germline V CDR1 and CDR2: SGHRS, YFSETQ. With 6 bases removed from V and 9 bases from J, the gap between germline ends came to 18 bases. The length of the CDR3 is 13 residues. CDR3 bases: TGCGCCAGCACTGGACAGCCCCAGGGAAGCTACACCTTC. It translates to CASTGQPQGSYTF.

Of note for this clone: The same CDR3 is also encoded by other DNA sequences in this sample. For the CDR3, the DNA is TGCGCCAGCAGCCAAGGTACTAGCGGTGCCTACGAGCAGTACTTC. Its protein product is CASSQGTSGAYEQYF. This chain links TRBV4-1 with TRBJ2-7; TRBD2 matches at 8 bases. Germline V gives CDR1 MGHRA, CDR2 YSYEKL. V shed 1 base, J shed 2 bases, and the junction held 4 bases outside the gene matches. The CDR3 spans 15 residues.

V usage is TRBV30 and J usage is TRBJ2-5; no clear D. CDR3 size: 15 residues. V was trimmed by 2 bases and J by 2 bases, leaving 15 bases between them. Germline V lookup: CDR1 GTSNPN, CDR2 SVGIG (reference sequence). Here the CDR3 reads CAWSFGQLTQETQYF. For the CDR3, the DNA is TGTGCCTGGAGTTTTGGCCAACTGACACAAGAGACCCAGTACTTC.

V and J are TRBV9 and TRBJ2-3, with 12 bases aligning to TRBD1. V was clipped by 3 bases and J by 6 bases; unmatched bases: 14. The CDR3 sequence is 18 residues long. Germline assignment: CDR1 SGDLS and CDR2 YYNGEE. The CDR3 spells CASSARPPGQGASDTQYF. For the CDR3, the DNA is TGTGCCAGCAGCGCCCGACCTCCGGGACAGGGGGCTTCGGATACGCAGTATTTT.